Following are 20 T cell receptor beta chains from one sample sequenced in a study of blood T cell repertoires in COVID-19. TCRdb keeps only in-frame clones here, not all; method: immunoSEQ multiplex PCR. In the table there are 150,000 to 200,000 clones, 70% to 90% of which are singletons. The sample comprised peripheral blood. The source is a woman younger than 45 with active or convalescent COVID-19.

This clone appeared once. This chain connects TRBV3-1 (or the pseudogene TRBV3-2) to TRBJ1-5, with 8 nucleotides matching TRBD1. Germline CDR1 reads LGHDT; CDR2 reads YNNKEL (reference sequence). The CDR3 consists of 16 residues. V lost 1 base to trimming and J lost 6 bases; unmatched junction nucleotides: 8. CDR3 region: CASSQGGQGTGQPQHF. For the CDR3, the DNA is TGTGCCAGCAGCCAAGGCGGACAGGGAACAGGTCAGCCCCAGCATTTT.

CDR3 protein: CASSIEASVRVEQFF. CDR3 sequence (DNA): TGTGCCAGTAGTATAGAGGCCTCGGTGAGGGTAGAGCAGTTCTTC. The rearrangement links TRBV19 to TRBJ2-1, with D maybe TRBD2 (5 bases). Trimming took off 0 bases at V and 10 bases at J, with 16 bases between the two ends. This CDR3 region has 15 residues. In germline, CDR1 is LNHDA, CDR2 SQIVND (reference sequence).

The V and J genes are TRBV6-5 and TRBJ1-2; D ambiguous. The V gene lost 7 bases and the J gene lost 5 bases, with 8 bases spanning the gap. The CDR3 sequence is 11 residues long. Germline values: CDR1 MNHEY, CDR2 SVGAGI. The CDR3 sequence is CASMGGYGYTF. The DNA of the CDR3 is TGTGCCAGCATGGGAGGGTATGGCTACACCTTC.

This clone was counted once. The V call is TRBV5-1, the J call TRBJ2-7; D possibly corresponds to TRBD1 (6 bases). The CDR3 has 14 residues. Germline values: CDR1 SGHRS, CDR2 YFSETQ. Trimming stripped 3 bases from V and 6 bases from J, with 16 bases between. The CDR3 DNA is TGCGCCAGCAGCTGGGGGCAGGGGATCAGCGAGCAGTACTTC. As protein: CASSWGQGISEQYF.

The V call is TRBV19, the J call TRBJ2-7; 12 bases map to TRBD1. Germline-derived CDR1 and CDR2 are LNHDA and SQIVND (reference sequence). The CDR3 is made up of 16 amino acids. With V trimmed by 6 bases and J by 2 bases, 8 bases remained unmatched. CDR3 sequence: CASSYAGTGGPYEQYF. The CDR3 DNA sequence: TGTGCCAGTAGCTACGCCGGGACAGGGGGCCCCTACGAGCAGTACTTC.

The chain joins TRBV30 to TRBJ1-1, with 9 bases aligning to TRBD1. J lost 3 bases, V lost 1 base, and 12 bases had no gene match. This CDR3 has 17 amino acids. Germline V CDR1 and CDR2: GTSNPN, SVGIG (reference sequence). The CDR3 loop is CAWSGETGGRWDTEAFF. The CDR3 coding sequence is TGTGCCTGGAGTGGAGAGACAGGGGGTAGGTGGGACACTGAAGCTTTCTTT.

The J gene is TRBJ1-2, the V gene TRBV27; tentatively, D is TRBD1 (5 bases). The CDR3 extends over 12 amino acids. In germline, CDR1 is MNHEY, CDR2 SMNVEV (reference sequence). V lost 6 bases and J lost 7, with 12 bases in between. The DNA for the CDR3 is TGTGCCAGCAGGGACCCAGGGCTTGGCTACACCTTC. Protein sequence: CASRDPGLGYTF.

The rearrangement joins TRBV29-1 to TRBJ2-5; TRBD1 aligns across 7 bases. CDR3 length equals 14 residues. Per germline, CDR1 SQVTM and CDR2 ANQGSEA. J gave up 2 bases and V 6 bases, and 9 bases lay outside the gene matches. The CDR3 region is CSVSRDSEQETQYF. CDR3 in DNA: TGCAGCGTGAGCCGGGACAGTGAACAAGAGACCCAGTACTTC.

DNA of the CDR3: TGTGCCAGCAGCTTACAATCAAACACTGAAGCTTTCTTT. Translated, it gives CASSLQSNTEAFF. This chain connects TRBV7-6 to TRBJ1-1; unclear D gene. Germline CDR1 SGHVS, CDR2 FNYEAQ. CDR3 length equals 13 residues. The V end lost 2 bases, the J end lost 2 bases, and 6 bases lay between the germline ends.

This chain links TRBV5-1 with TRBJ2-7; TRBD1 might be the D (6 bases). Germline V gene data show CDR1 as SGHRS and CDR2 as YFSETQ. Trimming removed 4 bases from V and 5 bases from J, with 13 bases in between. CDR3 length: 13 amino acids. The CDR3 loop is CASSLTGYHEQYF. The CDR3 coding sequence is TGCGCCAGCAGCCTTACAGGGTATCACGAGCAGTACTTC.

The chain joins TRBV2 to TRBJ1-5; possibly TRBD1 for D (6 bases). The CDR3 totals 16 residues. The germline V gene has CDR1 SNHLY and CDR2 FYNNEI. V lost 3 bases, J lost 3 bases, and 15 bases lay in between. The CDR3 DNA sequence: TGTGCCAGCAGTGACCTGGGACACAACCTCAATCAGCCCCAGCATTTT. This translates into CASSDLGHNLNQPQHF.

The J gene is TRBJ2-3, the V gene TRBV20-1, with 12 bases that match TRBD2. V gave up 3 bases and J gave up 2 bases; unmatched junction bases: 12. The CDR3 totals 18 residues. In germline, CDR1 is DFQATT, CDR2 SNEGSKA (reference sequence). CDR3 sequence: CSASLLAGGLEFTDTQYF. The CDR3 region has the DNA TGCAGTGCTAGTTTACTAGCGGGAGGCCTCGAATTCACAGATACGCAGTATTTT.

This clone has only one observation. CDR3 region: CASSVSGDTGELFF. The CDR3 DNA reads as TGTGCCAGCAGCGTGTCGGGAGACACCGGGGAGCTGTTTTTT. The chain is built from TRBV9 and TRBJ2-2, with TRBD2 as a possible D gene (6 bases). The CDR3 runs to 14 residues. The V gene's germline CDR1 is SGDLS and CDR2 YYNGEE. V was cut by 2 bases and J by 3 bases, with 8 bases left in between.

This chain links TRBV19 with TRBJ2-3; 11 bases are a match to TRBD1. Looked up from germline, CDR1 is LNHDA and CDR2 is SQIVND (reference sequence). Trimming at V came to 5 bases and at J to 1 base, leaving 5 bases not matched to a gene. CDR3 length equals 16 residues. CDR3 coding DNA: TGTGCCAGTAGTCGACGGACAGGGGGCGGCACAGATACGCAGTATTTT. Its translation is CASSRRTGGGTDTQYF.

This clone appeared a few times. This sequence joins TRBV19 and TRBJ1-5; maybe TRBD1 (6 bases). The V gene's germline CDR1 is LNHDA and CDR2 SQIVND (reference sequence). The CDR3 spans 15 residues. Deletions cut 4 bases from V and 6 bases from J, with 16 bases between. CDR3 sequence reads: CASSKSSGAPQPQHF. The CDR3 DNA follows: TGTGCCAGTAGTAAATCATCAGGGGCCCCTCAGCCCCAGCATTTT.

The chain joins TRBV5-1 to TRBJ2-7, with D perhaps matching TRBD2 (5 bases). The germline V and J ends were trimmed by 4 bases and 3 bases, with 14 bases remaining between them. This CDR3 contains 14 residues. CDR1 and CDR2 from the germline V gene are SGHRS and YFSETQ. CDR3 protein: CASSVMDSDYEQYF. DNA for the CDR3: TGCGCCAGCAGCGTCATGGACTCCGACTACGAGCAGTACTTC.

V usage is TRBV6-5 and J usage is TRBJ1-1; 7 bases align to TRBD1. After removal of 4 bases from V and 4 bases from J, the junction contained 6 bases not matched to a gene. CDR1 MNHEY and CDR2 SVGAGI come from the germline V gene. The length of the CDR3 is 14 residues. CDR3 region: CASSSTGDGTEAFF. Here the CDR3 DNA reads TGTGCCAGCAGTTCCACAGGGGATGGCACTGAAGCTTTCTTT.

This chain joins TRBV5-4 and TRBJ2-3, with TRBD2 matching 7 bases. The CDR3 length is 18 residues. V shed 0 bases, J shed 3 bases, and the junction held 13 bases outside the gene matches. Per the germline V gene, CDR1 is SGHNT and CDR2 is YYREEE (reference sequence). For the CDR3, the DNA is TGTGCCAGCAGCTTGGAGGCCCAGCGGGGATCACGTACAGATACGCAGTATTTT. It specifies CASSLEAQRGSRTDTQYF.

The rearrangement uses TRBV5-1 and TRBJ2-2; 10 nucleotides agree with TRBD1. The CDR3 length is 17 residues. Trimming took 5 bases from V and 2 from J; bases not matched to a gene: 9. Germline assignment: CDR1 SGHRS and CDR2 YFSETQ. Here the CDR3 reads CASRVPRTGGNTGELFF. As DNA, the CDR3 is TGCGCCAGCAGAGTACCCAGGACAGGGGGAAACACCGGGGAGCTGTTTTTT.

CDR3 protein: CASSLPVYSGGANTEAFF. As DNA, the CDR3 is TGCGCCAGCAGCTTGCCGGTCTATTCAGGGGGCGCGAACACTGAAGCTTTCTTT. V is TRBV5-1 and J is TRBJ1-1; 8 bases map to TRBD1. V dropped 1 base and J dropped 1; count of bases not matched to a gene: 12. CDR1 is SGHRS and CDR2 is YFSETQ in the germline V gene. This CDR3 region has 18 residues.